This passage covers 32 T cell receptor beta chains from one sample sequenced in a study of CD8 T cells in Susac syndrome. A quantity of about 0.5 to 1 ug RNA underwent reverse transcription using random hexamers. Via MiXCR, TCRdb re-called the immunoSEQ multiplex PCR reads, giving one row per CDR3 protein. The sample includes about 210,000 distinct CDR3 sequences, 95% of them seen just once. Sequencing input: CD4+ T cells from PBMCs. Source of these receptors: a human donor with multiple sclerosis.

V usage is TRBV20-1 and J usage is TRBJ1-2, with D maybe TRBD1 (6 bases). There are 16 residues in the CDR3. Germline CDR1 DFQATT, CDR2 SNEGSKA (reference sequence). The V end lost 6 bases, the J end lost 4 bases, and 24 bases lay between the germline ends. The CDR3 DNA sequence: TGCAGTGCGCGGCCGATGGACAGTCTGTACGTCTATGGCTACACCTTC. The encoded protein is CSARPMDSLYVYGYTF.

V gene TRBV27 combines with J gene TRBJ2-7; D might be TRBD2 (7 bases). V dropped 2 bases and J dropped 2 bases, with 10 bases sitting between them. The CDR3 extends over 14 amino acids. In germline, CDR1 is MNHEY, CDR2 SMNVEV (reference sequence). This CDR3 is CASSLGGAPYEQYF. Here the CDR3 DNA reads TGTGCCAGCAGTTTAGGGGGGGCCCCCTACGAGCAGTACTTC.

The V call is TRBV5-1, the J call TRBJ1-6; TRBD1 agrees at 9 bases. This CDR3 is built from 18 residues. The germline CDR1 and CDR2 sequences are SGHRS and YFSETQ. J gave up 5 bases and V 4 bases, and 13 bases lay outside the gene matches. The CDR3 DNA follows: TGCGCCAGCAGCCGGTCGACCGGGACAGGGCTAAATAATTCACCCCTCCACTTT. Translating it yields CASSRSTGTGLNNSPLHF.

The chain uses TRBV3-1 and TRBJ2-2; D gene unclear. This CDR3 region has 13 residues. Germline lookup yields CDR1 LGHDT and CDR2 YNNKEL (reference sequence). Trimming removed 1 base at V and 4 bases at J, with 4 bases between. In nucleotides, the CDR3 is TGTGCCAGCAGCCAAGGGGGCACCGGGGAGCTGTTTTTT. Protein: CASSQGGTGELFF.

The chain recombines TRBV20-1 with TRBJ2-7; D remains unclear. The CDR3 loop spans 14 amino acids. Germline assignment: CDR1 DFQATT and CDR2 SNEGSKA (reference sequence). With 1 base removed from V and 3 bases from J, the gap between germline ends came to 13 bases. CDR3 amino acids: CSARVPSVRYEQYF. The CDR3 DNA reads TGCAGTGCTAGAGTTCCCAGCGTCCGCTACGAGCAGTACTTC.

The chain couples TRBV21-1 to TRBJ2-3. TRBV21-1 is a documented pseudogene. The CDR3 runs to 15 residues. CDR3 residues: CASSNSGQAPDTQYF. CDR3 in DNA: TGTGCCAGCAGCAATAGCGGCCAAGCCCCAGATACGCAGTATTTT.

The chain is built from TRBV7-2 and TRBJ2-7, with 11 bases aligning to TRBD2. The V segment lost 4 bases and the J segment 0 bases; nucleotides outside the gene matches: 11. Germline values: CDR1 SGHTA, CDR2 FQGNSA. The CDR3 extends over 18 amino acids. CDR3 in amino acids: CASSSGLAGQVRSYEQYF. DNA of the CDR3: TGTGCCAGCAGCTCAGGACTAGCGGGCCAGGTGCGCTCCTACGAGCAGTACTTC.

This clonotype was seen once. V gene TRBV12-3 or TRBV12-4 combines with J gene TRBJ1-2, with 9 bases that match TRBD1. This CDR3 has 15 residues. J was trimmed by 2 bases and V by 6 bases; bases with no gene match: 7. The CDR3 region has the DNA TGTGCCAGCAGCAACCCGGGACAGGGCAACTATGGCTACACCTTC. It translates to CASSNPGQGNYGYTF.

This rearrangement joins TRBV9 to TRBJ2-1; D perhaps matches TRBD2 (6 bases). CDR1 SGDLS and CDR2 YYNGEE come from the germline V gene. The CDR3 consists of 17 residues. The V gene lost 3 bases and the J gene lost 7 bases, with 23 bases spanning the gap. The CDR3 is CASSEGRTGTPWNEQFF. CDR3 DNA: TGTGCCAGCAGCGAAGGGAGGACCGGGACGCCCTGGAATGAGCAGTTCTTC.

The chain is built from TRBV5-1 and TRBJ2-1; D ambiguous. Germline V CDR1 and CDR2: SGHRS, YFSETQ. With 4 bases removed from V and 13 bases from J, the gap between germline ends came to 12 bases. The CDR3 covers 11 residues. Here the CDR3 reads CASSVRDSQFF. The CDR3 DNA sequence: TGCGCCAGCAGCGTCCGAGACTCACAGTTCTTC. The whole variable domain, filled in from reference TRBV5-1 and TRBJ2-1, reads KAGVTQTPRYLIKTRGQQVTLSCSPISGHRSVSWYQQTPGQGLQFLFEYFSETQRNKGNFPGRFSGRQFSNSRSEMNVSTLELGDSALYLCASSVRDSQFFGPGTRLTVL.

CDR3 sequence reads: CASSLEGPGYEQYF. The CDR3 coding sequence is TGCGCCAGCAGCTTGGAAGGGCCGGGCTACGAGCAGTACTTC. The chain links TRBV5-1 to TRBJ2-7; D is unresolved. Trimming shortened V by 0 bases and J by 3 bases, and 10 bases separated the two germline ends. CDR1 and CDR2 (germline): SGHRS, YFSETQ. The CDR3 is made up of 14 amino acids.

The chain combines TRBV7-9 with TRBJ2-7, with 8 nucleotides matching TRBD1. V was pared by 4 bases and J by 2 bases, with 4 bases of the junction left unmatched. Germline values: CDR1 SEHNR, CDR2 FQNEAQ (reference sequence). The CDR3 is made up of 14 amino acids. This chain's CDR3 is CASSSDREAYEQYF. As DNA, the CDR3 is TGTGCCAGCAGCTCGGACAGGGAAGCCTACGAGCAGTACTTC.

The chain is built from TRBV3-1 and TRBJ1-2; D call uncertain. The V end was cut by 0 bases, the J end by 8 bases, with 10 bases between. Germline lookup yields CDR1 LGHDT and CDR2 YNNKEL (reference sequence). The CDR3 covers 13 residues. The CDR3 region is CASSQESEEGYTF. The CDR3 bases are TGTGCCAGCAGCCAAGAGTCAGAAGAAGGCTACACCTTC.

The chain recombines TRBV11-2 with TRBJ2-3; no clear D gene. This CDR3 comprises 12 residues. Trimming pared 2 bases from V and 9 bases from J, leaving 9 bases between. The germline gives CDR1 SGHAT, CDR2 FQNNGV. As DNA, the CDR3 is TGTGCCAGCAGCTTACAGCGCGCCACGCAGTATTTT. The encoded protein is CASSLQRATQYF.

This chain links TRBV3-1 with TRBJ1-1; no reliable D call. Germline V gene sequence: CDR1 LGHDT, CDR2 YNNKEL (reference sequence). The CDR3 extends over 12 amino acids. The V end lost 4 bases, the J end lost 7 bases, and 10 bases lay between the germline ends. In DNA, the CDR3 is TGTGCCAGCAGCCCTGGACTCAATGAAGCTTTCTTT. Protein: CASSPGLNEAFF. The entire variable domain, with the rest obtained from reference TRBV3-1 and TRBJ1-1, is as follows: DTAVSQTPKYLVTQMGNDKSIKCEQNLGHDTMYWYKQDSKKFLKIMFSYNNKELIINETVPNRFSPKSPDKAHLNLHINSLELGDSAVYFCASSPGLNEAFFGQGTRLTVV.

The CDR3 loop is CAWAKASWEQFF. CDR3 bases: TGTGCCTGGGCCAAGGCGAGCTGGGAGCAGTTCTTC. The rearrangement uses TRBV30 and TRBJ2-1; no definite D call. Trimming removed 5 bases at V and 10 bases at J, with 15 bases between. Per the germline V gene, CDR1 is GTSNPN and CDR2 is SVGIG (reference sequence). The CDR3 has 12 residues.

This clonotype has just one count. The CDR3 coding sequence is TGCAGCGCCGAAGGGACAGGGAACGGTGAAGCTTTCTTT. Translated: CSAEGTGNGEAFF. The rearrangement uses TRBV29-1 and TRBJ1-1, with TRBD1 matching 9 bases. The J segment lost 7 bases and the V segment lost 7 bases, leaving 10 bases of the junction unmatched. Germline V gene lookup returns CDR1 SQVTM and CDR2 ANQGSEA. The CDR3 runs to 13 residues.

V is TRBV7-9 and J is TRBJ1-6; unclear D gene. The germline CDR1 and CDR2 sequences are SEHNR and FQNEAQ (reference sequence). The V and J ends lost 5 bases and 10 bases respectively, with 6 bases between them. CDR3 size: 11 residues. The chain's CDR3 is CASSQESPLHF. For the CDR3, the DNA is TGTGCCAGCAGCCAAGAATCACCCCTCCACTTT.

The rearrangement joins TRBV30 to TRBJ2-1; 7 nucleotides align to TRBD1. There are 15 residues in the CDR3. Germline trimming cut 2 bases from V and 3 bases from J; bases unmatched to any gene: 7. CDR1 is GTSNPN, CDR2 SVGIG, per germline (reference sequence). CDR3 in DNA: TGTGCCTGGAGTTACGACAGGGTGGTCTACAATGAGCAGTTCTTC. Translating it yields CAWSYDRVVYNEQFF.

The rearrangement links TRBV9 to TRBJ2-7, with D maybe TRBD2 (5 bases). This CDR3 region has 15 residues. Between the trimmed V and J ends, which lost 0 bases and 2 bases, there was a span of 12 bases. CDR1 SGDLS and CDR2 YYNGEE come from the germline V gene. CDR3 coding DNA: TGTGCCAGCAGCGTAGGGACTGGACCGACCTACGAGCAGTACTTC. Protein product: CASSVGTGPTYEQYF.

The rearrangement joins TRBV19 to TRBJ1-1; no clear D gene. V was pared by 3 bases and J by 2 bases, with 10 bases between. Germline V lookup: CDR1 LNHDA, CDR2 SQIVND (reference sequence). The CDR3 runs 14 residues. The CDR3 DNA sequence: TGTGCCAGTAGTATTGGGCGGAGTAACACTGAAGCTTTCTTT. Residues: CASSIGRSNTEAFF.

The chain combines TRBV25-1 with TRBJ2-1; weak D call: TRBD2 (5 bases). This CDR3 has 12 amino acids. Trimming left V 7 bases short and J 7 bases short, with 11 bases between. Germline V gene data show CDR1 as MGHDK and CDR2 as SYGVNS. The CDR3 reads CASMGRPNEQFF. Here the CDR3 DNA reads TGTGCCAGCATGGGGAGACCTAATGAGCAGTTCTTC.

The V and J genes are TRBV20-1 and TRBJ1-1, with a tentative D call TRBD1 (6 bases). Germline V gene sequence: CDR1 DFQATT, CDR2 SNEGSKA (reference sequence). The CDR3 covers 12 residues. Trimming shortened V by 3 bases and J by 5 bases, and 10 bases separated the two germline ends. The CDR3 bases are TGCAGTGCTAGGAAGACAGGAACTGAAGCTTTCTTT. Translation gives CSARKTGTEAFF.

This clonotype was counted a single time. V and J are TRBV29-1 and TRBJ2-5; perhaps TRBD1 as D (6 bases). CDR3 length: 12 amino acids. Per germline, CDR1 SQVTM and CDR2 ANQGSEA. Trimming took off 8 bases at V and 1 base at J, with 11 bases between the two ends. The CDR3 sequence: CSTTGSQETQYF. The CDR3 nucleotides are TGCAGCACGACAGGTAGCCAAGAGACCCAGTACTTC.

The chain employs TRBV23-1 and TRBJ1-3; D uncertain. TRBV23-1 is an ORF for which the function is uncertain. The germline V and J ends were trimmed by 0 bases and 1 base, with 16 bases remaining between them. CDR3 length equals 18 residues. CDR3 DNA sequence: TGCGCCAGCAGTCAATCAGGCCAGCGAATGCGTTCTGGAAACACCATATATTTT. Encoded protein: CASSQSGQRMRSGNTIYF.

CDR3 DNA: TGTGCCAGCGCGGCGAACCAAGGTCAGCCCCAGCATTTT. This translates into CASAANQGQPQHF. This chain connects TRBV25-1 to TRBJ1-5; no definite D call. Germline V gene lookup returns CDR1 MGHDK and CDR2 SYGVNS. This CDR3 comprises 13 residues. The germline V and J ends were trimmed by 8 bases and 6 bases, with 14 bases remaining between them.

CDR3 DNA sequence: TGTGCCTGGAGTGCCCTCCGACAGGGCAACTATGGCTACACCTTC. It codes for CAWSALRQGNYGYTF. The chain recombines TRBV30 with TRBJ1-2; 7 nucleotides match TRBD1. This CDR3 region has 15 residues. Losses at the gene ends were 1 base for V and 2 bases for J; bases not matched to a gene: 7. Germline assignment: CDR1 GTSNPN and CDR2 SVGIG (reference sequence).

The V call is TRBV14, the J call TRBJ1-3, with TRBD1 identical over 8 bases. Trimming at V came to 2 bases and at J to 3 bases, leaving 6 bases not matched to a gene. The CDR3 runs 16 residues. Germline assignment: CDR1 SGHDN and CDR2 FVKESK. CDR3 in DNA: TGTGCCAGCAGCCAAACCACGGACAGGGTTGGAAACACCATATATTTT. It encodes CASSQTTDRVGNTIYF.

The CDR3 DNA reads TGTGCCAGCAAGCTACCGGTTGGTAACGAGCAGTACTTC. Translation gives CASKLPVGNEQYF. This chain uses TRBV2 with TRBJ2-7; D unclear. The germline V and J ends were trimmed by 7 bases and 5 bases, with 15 bases remaining between them. The germline CDR1 and CDR2 sequences are SNHLY and FYNNEI. The CDR3 totals 13 residues.

The chain has TRBV28 and TRBJ2-5, with 7 nucleotides matching TRBD1. Trimming removed 5 bases from V and 4 bases from J; junction bases left unmatched: 7. The V gene's germline CDR1 is MDHEN and CDR2 SYDVKM. This CDR3 has 14 amino acids. The CDR3 reads CASSLDRKRETQYF. The CDR3 DNA reads as TGTGCCAGCAGTCTGGACAGGAAAAGAGAGACCCAGTACTTC. Variable domain in full (rest from reference TRBV28 and TRBJ2-5): DVKVTQSSRYLVKRTGEKVFLECVQDMDHENMFWYRQDPGLGLRLIYFSYDVKMKEKGDIPEGYSVSREKKERFSLILESASTNQTSMYLCASSLDRKRETQYFGPGTRLLVL.

The V and J genes are TRBV12-3 or TRBV12-4 and TRBJ1-2; TRBD1 might be the D (5 bases). The CDR3 covers 12 residues. V gave up 7 bases and J gave up 4 bases, with 10 bases separating them. CDR3 in amino acids: CASTGSAYGYTF. The DNA of the CDR3 is TGTGCCAGCACAGGGTCGGCCTATGGCTACACCTTC.

J is TRBJ1-1 and V is TRBV5-4; 7 nucleotides agree with TRBD1. The V segment lost 4 bases and the J segment 4 bases; nucleotides outside the gene matches: 4. The CDR3 consists of 13 residues. CDR1 is SGHNT and CDR2 is YYREEE in the germline V gene (reference sequence). The CDR3 spells CASSPTGPTEAFF. The DNA for the CDR3 is TGTGCCAGCAGCCCGACAGGGCCCACTGAAGCTTTCTTT.